The 20 T cell receptor beta chains given below trace back to one sample, sequenced in a study of post-analysis software for immune sequencing data. Study conclusions and caveats: Four or five TRBV segments, TRBV5-6, TRBV5-1 and TRBV20-1 among them, were found more frequent in patients than controls.

Unique molecular identifiers featured in each of the TCR beta cDNA libraries. Each CDR3 protein gets one entry after TCRdb re-called the PCR reads with MiXCR. Among about 820,000 distinct CDR3 sequences listed, approximately 50% were seen once. Their cognate antigens are unknown. Material for sequencing was blood. Source of these receptors: a girl aged 5-17 years with multiple sclerosis.

The CDR3 sequence: CASSLGTLYNEQFF. For the CDR3, the DNA is TGTGCCAGCTCACTAGGGACTTTGTACAATGAGCAGTTCTTC. The chain is built from TRBV18 and TRBJ2-1, with a possible D match to TRBD2 (6 bases). Germline values: CDR1 KGHSH, CDR2 LQKENI. Trimming cost V 4 bases and J 4 bases, with 11 bases left between them. The CDR3 covers 14 residues.

The chain uses TRBV27 and TRBJ2-3; a weak D match, TRBD2 (6 bases). The V gene lost 8 bases and the J gene lost 0 bases, with 12 bases spanning the gap. The germline V gene has CDR1 MNHEY and CDR2 SMNVEV (reference sequence). CDR3 length equals 14 residues. DNA for the CDR3: TGTGCCAGCGGCGGGATTTATAGCACAGATACGCAGTATTTT. Translating it yields CASGGIYSTDTQYF.

The J gene is TRBJ2-7, the V gene TRBV4-3; 11 bases fit TRBD2. The CDR3 covers 18 residues. CDR1 and CDR2 from the germline V gene are LGHNA and YSLEER. The V segment lost 4 bases and the J segment 3 bases; nucleotides outside the gene matches: 14. This chain's CDR3 is CASSLLKTGGTSGYEQYF. The CDR3 DNA reads TGCGCCAGCAGCCTCCTAAAGACCGGCGGGACTAGCGGCTACGAGCAGTACTTC.

The gene calls are TRBV7-9 and TRBJ2-7, with 14 bases that match TRBD2. The end of the DNA aligns better with TRBJ2-5, so the J call may be wrong. Germline V gene lookup returns CDR1 SEHNR and CDR2 FQNEAQ (reference sequence). The CDR3 runs to 17 residues. The CDR3 spells CASSRTAGLAGAETQYF. In DNA, the CDR3 is TGTGCCAGCAGCCGCACTGCGGGACTAGCGGGAGCAGAGACCCAGTACTTC.

This sequence joins TRBV6-5 and TRBJ2-7; no definite D call. TRBJ2-5 explains the end of the DNA better; the J call may be wrong. This CDR3 region has 13 residues. Germline CDR1 MNHEY, CDR2 SVGAGI. CDR3 sequence (DNA): TGTGCCAGCTCTAGGGTTCCCAGAGAGACCCAGTACTTC. Amino acid sequence: CASSRVPRETQYF.

This clonotype was counted only a few times. The V call is TRBV20-1, the J call TRBJ2-3; D may be TRBD2 (7 bases). V was shortened by 6 bases and J by 2 bases, with 18 bases between the two germline ends. The CDR3 is 15 amino acids. The germline gives CDR1 DFQATT, CDR2 SNEGSKA (reference sequence). CDR3 sequence reads: CSAEGRGGVTDTQYF. The CDR3 DNA reads TGCAGTGCGGAGGGGAGGGGGGGTGTCACAGATACGCAGTATTTT.

The chain carries TRBV30 and TRBJ2-1, with TRBD2 matching 10 bases. CDR1 and CDR2 (germline): GTSNPN, SVGIG (reference sequence). Trimming removed 3 bases from V and 9 bases from J; junction bases left unmatched: 5. The CDR3 runs to 13 residues. CDR3 coding DNA: TGTGCCTGGAGGCGTAGCGGGGGGAGTGAGCAGTTCTTC. Its protein product is CAWRRSGGSEQFF.

In its sample, this clonotype was seen once. The chain recombines TRBV4-1 with TRBJ2-2, with TRBD2 matching over 10 bases. The CDR3 is made up of 15 amino acids. Germline CDR1 reads MGHRA; CDR2 reads YSYEKL. V dropped 2 bases and J dropped 4; count of bases not matched to a gene: 1. The CDR3 sequence is CASSQLAGGTGELFF. As DNA, the CDR3 is TGCGCCAGCAGCCAATTAGCGGGAGGCACCGGGGAGCTGTTTTTT.

Points on this clonotype: Relative to the germline gene, one junction end is altered; a read error may explain this. The genes are TRBV19 and TRBJ2-7, with 12 bases fitting TRBD2. The CDR3 length is 16 residues. Germline V gene lookup returns CDR1 LNHDA and CDR2 SQIVND (reference sequence). The CDR3: CASSVQLAGGSDEQYF. The CDR3 DNA reads TGTGCCAGTAGTGTCCAACTAGCGGGAGGCTCCGACGAGCAGTACTTC.

The rearrangement links TRBV7-9 to TRBJ2-3; D is ambiguous. The CDR3 spans 15 residues. Germline CDR1 reads SEHNR; CDR2 reads FQNEAQ (reference sequence). The ends were cut back, 5 bases at V and 1 base at J, with 13 bases in the middle. CDR3 DNA sequence: TGTGCCAGCAGCGTGATGATTGGGCGCACAGATACGCAGTATTTT. Protein sequence: CASSVMIGRTDTQYF.

The chain employs TRBV5-1 and TRBJ2-1; maybe TRBD2 (6 bases). The ends were cut back, 7 bases at V and 7 bases at J, with 18 bases in the middle. Germline CDR1 and CDR2: SGHRS and YFSETQ. The CDR3 consists of 14 residues. For the CDR3, the DNA is TGCGCCAGCTCATGCGGGACTCGAGAGAATGAGCAGTTCTTC. It translates to CASSCGTRENEQFF.

The V call is TRBV7-3, the J call TRBJ2-3; D gene unclear. Trimming pared 6 bases from V and 2 bases from J, leaving 9 bases between. The CDR3 is 13 residues long. CDR1 is SGHTA and CDR2 is FQGTGA in the germline V gene. CDR3 in amino acids: CASSWAPTDTQYF. The CDR3 bases are TGTGCCAGCAGTTGGGCGCCCACAGATACGCAGTATTTT.

The chain recombines TRBV20-1 with TRBJ2-7, with 8 bases matching TRBD2. CDR1 and CDR2 from the germline V gene are DFQATT and SNEGSKA (reference sequence). The CDR3 has 12 amino acids. V lost 4 bases and J lost 6; bases outside the gene matches: 5. The CDR3 sequence: CSAIAGSAEQYF. CDR3 in DNA: TGCAGTGCTATAGCGGGATCTGCCGAGCAGTACTTC.

This clonotype was detected a few times. This chain uses TRBV29-1 with TRBJ2-4; 10 bases are shared with TRBD1. The assigned J gene may be wrong: the sequence end matches TRBJ2-7 better. Germline V gene data show CDR1 as SQVTM and CDR2 as ANQGSEA. CDR3 length equals 14 residues. CDR3 sequence (DNA): TGCAGCGCAAGAGGGGGACAGGGGCCCTACGAGCAGTACTTC. This encodes CSARGGQGPYEQYF.

The chain has TRBV11-2 and TRBJ2-1; 9 bases match TRBD2. Germline V gives CDR1 SGHAT, CDR2 FQNNGV. Trimming took 5 bases from V and 13 from J; bases not matched to a gene: 15. The CDR3 totals 15 residues. CDR3 nucleotide sequence: TGTGCCAGCAGCCCACGGGTTAGCGGGAGCAAGGGTCAGTTCTTC. It codes for CASSPRVSGSKGQFF.

The chain employs TRBV7-3 and TRBJ2-7, with D perhaps matching TRBD2 (5 bases). This CDR3 has 16 residues. V dropped 5 bases and J dropped 2 bases, with 19 bases sitting between them. Germline V gene sequence: CDR1 SGHTA, CDR2 FQGTGA. CDR3 region: CASSPFRATRTYEQYF. In DNA, the CDR3 is TGTGCCAGCAGCCCGTTCCGGGCCACTAGGACCTACGAGCAGTACTTC.

This clonotype is a singleton in its sample. V gene TRBV7-9 combines with J gene TRBJ2-5; D possibly uses TRBD1 or TRBD2 (5 bases each). V lost 2 bases to trimming and J lost 0 bases, with 13 bases between them. Germline CDR1 reads SEHNR; CDR2 reads FQNEAQ (reference sequence). The CDR3 totals 16 residues. The CDR3 DNA reads TGTGCCAGCAGCTTACCTAGCAGGGTAGACCAAGAGACCCAGTACTTC. Its protein product is CASSLPSRVDQETQYF.

The chain has TRBV20-1 and TRBJ2-1; 8 bases are a match to TRBD2. This CDR3 has 14 amino acids. Per the germline V gene, CDR1 is DFQATT and CDR2 is SNEGSKA (reference sequence). CDR3 protein: CSAETAGGAHEQFF. In DNA form, the CDR3 reads TGCAGCGCTGAGACTGCCGGGGGGGCCCATGAGCAGTTCTTC.

This chain joins TRBV29-1 and TRBJ1-1; unclear D gene. CDR3 length: 14 amino acids. The germline CDR1 and CDR2 sequences are SQVTM and ANQGSEA. V was clipped by 3 bases and J by 3 bases, with 14 bases between them. Here the CDR3 reads CSVELRRGDTEAFF. In DNA, the CDR3 is TGCAGCGTTGAGCTCCGGCGCGGGGACACTGAAGCTTTCTTT.

This clonotype turned up a few times. The V call is TRBV6-1, the J call TRBJ2-1; weak D call: TRBD2 (6 bases). Trimming removed 2 bases from V and 7 bases from J, with 18 bases in between. Germline V gene data show CDR1 as MNHNS and CDR2 as SASEGT. The CDR3 extends over 16 amino acids. Here the CDR3 DNA reads TGTGCCAGCAGTGAACTGCCCGGCGGGGAATGGAATGAGCAGTTCTTC. This sequence encodes CASSELPGGEWNEQFF.